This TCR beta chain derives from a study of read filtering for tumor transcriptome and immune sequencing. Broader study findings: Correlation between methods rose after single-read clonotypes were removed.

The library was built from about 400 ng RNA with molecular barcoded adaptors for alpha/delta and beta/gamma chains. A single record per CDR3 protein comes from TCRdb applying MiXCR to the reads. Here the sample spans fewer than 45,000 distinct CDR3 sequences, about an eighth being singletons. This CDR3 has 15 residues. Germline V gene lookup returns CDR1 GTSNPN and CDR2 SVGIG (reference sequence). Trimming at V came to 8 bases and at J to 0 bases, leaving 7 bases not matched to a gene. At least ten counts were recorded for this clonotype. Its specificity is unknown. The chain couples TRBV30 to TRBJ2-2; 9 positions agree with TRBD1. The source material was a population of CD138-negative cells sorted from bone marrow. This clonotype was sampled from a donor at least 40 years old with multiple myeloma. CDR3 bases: TGTGCCCATAGGTGGGACAGGGCGAACACCGGGGAGCTGTTTTTT. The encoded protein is CAHRWDRANTGELFF.